The rows below give T cell receptor beta chains drawn from one sample of a study of identical twins. TCRdb independently ran MiXCR on the 5' RACE reads; one entry per CDR3 protein. The repertoire holds around 480,000 distinct CDR3 sequences, with 14% as singletons. The sample was also linked to a second study, of yellow fever vaccine responses in identical twins.

Sequences were obtained from CD4+ T cells sorted from blood. Receptor source: a woman younger than 35 in good health. The CDR3 runs from the conserved cysteine through the conserved F or W. D genes are given only for firm matches. Clone sizes are given selectively: once, few, many, or a class where the clone is expanded.

abundance	d_gene	v_gene	j_gene	CDR3nt	CDR3aa
many	.	TRBV12-3/TRBV12-4	TRBJ2-1	TGTGCCAGCAGTTTATCAGGGGCGAACTACAATGAGCAGTTCTTC	CASSLSGANYNEQFF
.	.	TRBV11-3	TRBJ2-1	TGTGCCAGCAGCTTTGGGGTGGGTTTGGTGCAGTTCTTC	CASSFGVGLVQFF
.	TRBD2	TRBV10-2	TRBJ2-1	TGCGCCGGTAAGGTGCGGGGGGGCGCCGATGAGCAGTTCTTC	CAGKVRGGADEQFF
few	.	TRBV5-1	TRBJ2-2	TGCGCCAGCAGCTTGAAGGGCAGACCGAACACCGGGGAGCTGTTTTTT	CASSLKGRPNTGELFF
.	.	TRBV28	TRBJ2-3	TGTGCCAGCAGTTCTCAGGTTCCCACAGATACGCAGTATTTT	CASSSQVPTDTQYF
.	.	TRBV18	TRBJ2-7	TGTGCCAGCTCACCACAGGGGAAGTACGAGCAGTACTTC	CASSPQGKYEQYF
.	.	TRBV7-2	TRBJ2-7	TGTGCCAGCAGCCCCCCCCTAGACCACGAGCAGTACTTC	CASSPPLDHEQYF
.	TRBD1	TRBV29-1	TRBJ2-7	TGCAGCGTTGAAGATCTAGGGGACAGGGGAAACGAGCAGTACTTC	CSVEDLGDRGNEQYF
few	.	TRBV14	TRBJ1-3	TGTGCCAGCAGCCATGACGCGGTAACTGGAAACACCATATATTTT	CASSHDAVTGNTIYF
.	.	TRBV7-6	TRBJ2-2	TGTGCCAGCAGCTACAGTCCCAGCCCGGACACCGGGGAGCTGTTTTTT	CASSYSPSPDTGELFF
few	.	TRBV6-5	TRBJ2-5	TGTGCCAGCAGTTACTACGGGAAAGAGACCCAGTACTTC	CASSYYGKETQYF
once	TRBD1	TRBV9	TRBJ1-2	TGTGCCAGCAGCGTAACCGGGACAGGGGATGGCTACACCTTC	CASSVTGTGDGYTF
many	.	TRBV4-1	TRBJ2-5	TGCGCCAGCAGCCAAGCCTTGGTCGTAAGAGAGACCCAGTACTTC	CASSQALVVRETQYF
few	.	TRBV11-2	TRBJ2-2	TGTGCCAGCAGTTCGACCCGAAGGACTACCCTCCCCGGGGAGCTGTTTTTT	CASSSTRRTTLPGELFF
few	TRBD1	TRBV6-1	TRBJ1-1	TGTGCCAGCAGGGATCGTGGGGACAGGCACACTGAAGCTTTCTTT	CASRDRGDRHTEAFF
few	.	TRBV7-2	TRBJ2-1	TGTGCCAGCAGCTTGGAGCTAGTCCTGGACAATGAGCAGTTCTTC	CASSLELVLDNEQFF
.	.	TRBV12-3/TRBV12-4	TRBJ2-7	TGTGCCAGCACCCCGGAGCAGGGAGGTTTCGCCGAGCAGTACTTC	CASTPEQGGFAEQYF
few	.	TRBV5-6	TRBJ2-4	TGTGCCAGCAGCCCCGACAGGAAAAACATTCAGTACTTC	CASSPDRKNIQYF
few	TRBD1	TRBV6-1	TRBJ2-5	TGTGCCAGCAGTCCGGGACAGGCGGCGGCCGAGACCCAGTACTTC	CASSPGQAAAETQYF
few	.	TRBV10-3	TRBJ2-3	TGTGCCATCAGTAAAGGTGGCGGGGGCACAGATACGCAGTATTTT	CAISKGGGGTDTQYF
few	.	TRBV5-1	TRBJ2-1	TGCGCCAGCAGCCTGCTCTTATTTGGGAACAATGAGCAGTTCTTC	CASSLLLFGNNEQFF
.	TRBD2	TRBV6-1	TRBJ2-5	TGTGCCAGCAGTCCGCGACTAGCGGGGGGGGACGAAGAGACCCAGTACTTC	CASSPRLAGGDEETQYF
.	TRBD1	TRBV7-9	TRBJ2-3	TGTGCCAGCAGCTCCTATGGACAGGGCACAGATACGCAGTATTTT	CASSSYGQGTDTQYF
few	.	TRBV6-2/TRBV6-3	TRBJ2-6	TGTGCCAGCAGTTACTATCCAGTCCCTGGGGCCAACGTCCTGACTTTC	CASSYYPVPGANVLTF
few	.	TRBV2	TRBJ1-1	TGTGCCAGCAGGGCCGCCGGTACAGGGAACACTGAAGCTTTCTTT	CASRAAGTGNTEAFF
.	TRBD2	TRBV4-1	TRBJ2-7	TGCGCCAGCAGCCAAGATGGGTCTAGCGGGGGCCCCCAGTACTTC	CASSQDGSSGGPQYF
few	TRBD1	TRBV7-8	TRBJ2-7	TGTGCCAGCAGCTTAGTAGCGCGGGACAGGGTGATAGGCGAGCAGTACTTC	CASSLVARDRVIGEQYF
few	.	TRBV12-3/TRBV12-4	TRBJ2-3	TGTGCCAGCAGTTTAGGAGGGGGGGGGCGCGGCACAGATACGCAGTATTTT	CASSLGGGGRGTDTQYF
few	TRBD1	TRBV10-3	TRBJ1-5	TGTGCCATCAGGCAGGGGGCGGATCAGCCCCAGCATTTT	CAIRQGADQPQHF
.	.	TRBV6-5	TRBJ2-7	TGTGCCAGCAGTTACCTTGGGAGTCCCCCTTCCTACGAGCAGTACTTC	CASSYLGSPPSYEQYF
.	TRBD1	TRBV7-2	TRBJ2-2	TGTGCCAGCAGCTTCTGGACAGGGCTCCGCACCGGGGAGCTGTTTTTT	CASSFWTGLRTGELFF
.	.	TRBV7-2	TRBJ2-1	TGTGCCAGCAGCCTAAGGATTAATGAGCAGTTCTTC	CASSLRINEQFF
.	.	TRBV20-1	TRBJ2-5	TGCAGTGCAATAGTCCAAGAGACCCAGTACTTC	CSAIVQETQYF
.	.	TRBV6-2/TRBV6-3	TRBJ2-7	TGTGCCAGCAGTTACCGGCAGGACTCCTACGAGCAGTACTTC	CASSYRQDSYEQYF
many	TRBD2	TRBV6-2/TRBV6-3	TRBJ2-2	TGTGCCAGCAGATTACTAGCGGAAAGGGTCACCGGGGAGCTGTTTTTT	CASRLLAERVTGELFF
few	.	TRBV18	TRBJ1-5	TGTGCCAGCTCACCGCGCAGTGGGGGGTTGGAGCCCCAGCATTTT	CASSPRSGGLEPQHF
many	TRBD2	TRBV10-3	TRBJ2-7	TGTGCCATCAGTGAGCAGAGCGGGAGTGCGTACGAGCAGTACTTC	CAISEQSGSAYEQYF
.	.	TRBV7-2	TRBJ1-1	TGTGCCAGCAGCTTAGTAGAGGGGCCCACTGAAGCTTTCTTT	CASSLVEGPTEAFF
.	.	TRBV5-1	TRBJ2-3	TGCACCAGCAGCTTGGATTGGCGGAGCACAGATACGCAGTATTTT	CTSSLDWRSTDTQYF
.	.	TRBV12-3/TRBV12-4	TRBJ1-3	TGTGCCAGCAGTTGGGGTGGCTCTGGAAACACCATATATTTT	CASSWGGSGNTIYF
.	.	TRBV5-1	TRBJ1-1	TGCGCCAGCAGCTTGGTTGGGGCCACTGAAGCTTTCTTT	CASSLVGATEAFF
.	.	TRBV6-5	TRBJ2-6	TGTGCCAGCAGTTACTATCGACGACGCTCTGGGGCCAACGTCCTGACTTTC	CASSYYRRRSGANVLTF
.	.	TRBV12-3/TRBV12-4	TRBJ1-5	TGTGCCAGCAGTTTGTCGGAGCCCCAGCATTTT	CASSLSEPQHF
few	.	TRBV25-1	TRBJ2-3	TGTGCCAGCAGTGCACCCAATGGAGATACGCAGTATTTT	CASSAPNGDTQYF
.	.	TRBV5-1	TRBJ2-1	TGCGCCAGCAGCTTGCTTACTAGCAAAAGAAGCTCCTACAATGAGCAGTTCTTC	CASSLLTSKRSSYNEQFF